Listed below are T cell receptor beta chains from one sample, sequenced in a study of response to subunit inactivated influenza vaccine. TCRdb reanalysed the RT-PCR reads using MiXCR and keeps one entry per CDR3 protein. Among roughly 550,000 distinct CDR3 sequences listed, under 30% were seen once. These same data were also listed under a study on T cells expressing NK-cell markers.

The sequencing used CD4+ T cells sorted from PBMCs, collected 11 to 12 days after vaccination. Receptors were obtained from a man between 45 and 60 years old who received an inactivated influenza vaccine. The CDR3 runs from the conserved cysteine through the conserved F or W. Each record gives: J gene, V gene, D gene, clone size, CDR3 DNA, CDR3 protein. A D gene is named only where the DNA matches it firmly. Not all rows give a size; the values are once, few, many and, for expanded clones, a class.

TRBJ1-1	TRBV7-2	-	few	TGTGCCAGCAGCTCCCGGGGGCATTTTGAAGCTTTCTTT	CASSSRGHFEAFF
TRBJ1-6	TRBV6-5	-	few	TGTGCCAGCAGTTACGAAGCTAGGAGGGGCTATAATTCACCCCTCCACTTT	CASSYEARRGYNSPLHF
TRBJ2-7	TRBV4-2	-	few	TGTGCCAGCAGCCAAGCACAGGGAGAGCAGTACTTC	CASSQAQGEQYF
TRBJ2-2	TRBV12-3/TRBV12-4	-	many	TGTGCCAGCAGTTCTTACAACACCGGGGAGCTGTTTTTT	CASSSYNTGELFF
TRBJ2-7	TRBV29-1	TRBD2	few	TGCAGCGCGACTAGCGGGAGCAAAGAGCAGTACTTC	CSATSGSKEQYF
TRBJ2-3	TRBV9	-	few	TGTGCCAGCAGCCTGCACCAATTCAGCACAGATACGCAGTATTTT	CASSLHQFSTDTQYF
TRBJ1-2	TRBV5-1	-	-	TGCGCCAGCAGCCCAAGACAGATGTGGTATGGCTACACCTTC	CASSPRQMWYGYTF
TRBJ1-6	TRBV5-1	-	-	TGCGCCAGCAGCTATTCAGGGACTTTGAATTCACCCCTCCACTTT	CASSYSGTLNSPLHF
TRBJ2-1	TRBV5-1	-	few	TGCGCCAGCAGCCTAACGTCCCGGGCGGGGAATGAGCAGTTCTTC	CASSLTSRAGNEQFF
TRBJ1-2	TRBV3-1	TRBD1	-	TGTGCCAGCACCGCGGGGGGGACAGGGATCTATGGCTACACCTTC	CASTAGGTGIYGYTF
TRBJ2-3	TRBV12-3/TRBV12-4	TRBD2	few	TGTGCCAGCAGTCCCTCACTAGCGGGGGGCCTCACAGATACGCAGTATTTT	CASSPSLAGGLTDTQYF
TRBJ2-7	TRBV20-1	-	-	TGCAGTGCTAGAGGGTGTGAGGCCGGCTACGAGCAGTACTTC	CSARGCEAGYEQYF
TRBJ1-1	TRBV18	TRBD1	many	TGTGCCAGCTCACCCACAGGGGTTGGGGTGGCTGAAGCTTTCTTT	CASSPTGVGVAEAFF
TRBJ1-4	TRBV24-1	TRBD1	-	TGTGCCACCAGTGACGAACTCCGGGACAGGGGTGAAAAACTGTTTTTT	CATSDELRDRGEKLFF
TRBJ2-1	TRBV6-2/TRBV6-3	TRBD2	few	TGTGCCACTCAACGAGCGGGGGGCAATGAGCAGTTCTTC	CATQRAGGNEQFF
TRBJ2-1	TRBV10-3	-	few	TGTGCCATCAGACAGGACAGCCACGGCTACAATGAGCAGTTCTTC	CAIRQDSHGYNEQFF
TRBJ2-3	TRBV5-1	TRBD1	-	TGCGCCAGCAGCTTAACAGGGGATAGGGCAGATACGCAGTATTTT	CASSLTGDRADTQYF
TRBJ2-1	TRBV7-9	TRBD1	many	TGTGCCAGCAGCTTAGACAGGGGCTCCTACAATGAGCAGTTCTTC	CASSLDRGSYNEQFF
TRBJ2-1	TRBV5-1	-	-	TGCGCCAGCAGCTTGGCCGTGCAGACCTCCTACAATGAGCAGTTCTTC	CASSLAVQTSYNEQFF
TRBJ2-3	TRBV10-3	-	many	TGTGCCATCAGTGCAGGGGATACGCAGTATTTT	CAISAGDTQYF
TRBJ1-5	TRBV6-1	-	-	TGTGCCAGCAGTTTTGACTTCGGGGCCCAGCATTTT	CASSFDFGAQHF
TRBJ2-7	TRBV12-3/TRBV12-4	-	many	TGTGCCAGCAGCTTAGGCTACGAGCAGTACTTC	CASSLGYEQYF
TRBJ1-6	TRBV15	-	-	TGTGCCACCAGCAGACATCAGGGCCGCTATAATTCACCCCTCCACTTT	CATSRHQGRYNSPLHF
TRBJ2-7	TRBV20-1	-	-	TGCAGTGCTAGAGACAGTCCTGGGGGGTTGTACGAGCAGTACTTC	CSARDSPGGLYEQYF
TRBJ1-4	TRBV19	-	few	TGTGCCAGTGCCGACGGGAATAATGAAAAACTGTTTTTT	CASADGNNEKLFF
TRBJ1-6	TRBV20-1	-	few	TGCAGTGCTAGAGCCGGGACACAGAATTCACCCCTCCACTTT	CSARAGTQNSPLHF
TRBJ1-1	TRBV5-1	TRBD1	-	TGCGCCAGCAGCCAGGGGGCGGTGAACACTGAAGCTTTCTTT	CASSQGAVNTEAFF
TRBJ2-3	TRBV7-2	-	-	TGTGCCAGCAGCTTAGCGTTGGCAGATTGGGACGATACGCAGTATTTT	CASSLALADWDDTQYF
TRBJ2-3	TRBV28	-	-	TGTGCCAGCAGTTTCGGGACTTTCTCTAGCACAGATACGCAGTATTTT	CASSFGTFSSTDTQYF
TRBJ2-2	TRBV5-1	TRBD2	-	TGCGCCAGCAAGACTAGCGGGGTGAACACCGGGGAGCTGTTTTTT	CASKTSGVNTGELFF
TRBJ2-5	TRBV7-9	TRBD1	many	TGTGCCAGCAGCTCCCAACCCAGGGGGCAAGAGACCCAGTACTTC	CASSSQPRGQETQYF
TRBJ1-1	TRBV5-1	TRBD1	-	TGCGCCAGCAGCTTGGCACAGGGGATAAGCACTGAAGCTTTCTTT	CASSLAQGISTEAFF
TRBJ2-3	TRBV10-3	-	-	TGTGCCATCAGTGAGCCCAAGACCGGGACAATAATTGTGACAGATACGCAGTATTTT	CAISEPKTGTIIVTDTQYF
TRBJ1-1	TRBV5-1	TRBD1	few	TGCGCCAGCAGATCCCGGGTAGGACAGGCTTTAAGAACCAACACTGAAGCTTTCTTT	CASRSRVGQALRTNTEAFF
TRBJ2-6	TRBV6-1	-	few	TGTGCCAGCAGTGCGGGACGGACAAGATCTGGGGCCAACGTCCTGACTTTC	CASSAGRTRSGANVLTF
TRBJ1-2	TRBV5-1	-	many	TGCGCCAGCAGCACAGGAGGGAGGGGCGGCTACACCTTC	CASSTGGRGGYTF
TRBJ2-5	TRBV20-1	TRBD1	-	TGCAGTGCTAGAGTATCTAGGGGACAGGGCTGGGAGACCCAGTACTTC	CSARVSRGQGWETQYF